This T cell receptor (beta chain) comes out of a study of T cell responses to AZD1222 COVID-19 vaccine. Findings of the study overall: It was only a handful of AZD1222 recipients who were seropositive at baseline. Increased Spike-specific TCR breadth and depth were observed after two AZD1222 doses.

The CDR3 has 13 amino acids. V dropped 6 bases and J dropped 1; count of bases not matched to a gene: 2. The germline gives CDR1 SNHLY, CDR2 FYNNEI. Comment on this clone: Antigen specificity is unknown.

Data came from immunoSEQ multiplex PCR; TCRdb stores just in-frame clones and leaves some out. There are 90,000 to 120,000 clones in the sample; more than 85% occur only once, and about 5% lies in the top ten. The TCR was taken from an adult in good health. Sequences were derived from peripheral blood, sampled on day 0 of AZD1222 vaccination. V and J are TRBV2 and TRBJ1-1; 7 positions agree with TRBD1. The chain's CDR3 is CASRGQSNTEAFF. The CDR3 bases are TGTGCCAGCAGGGGACAGTCGAACACTGAAGCTTTCTTT. The full variable domain, in which reference TRBV2 and TRBJ1-1 provide the parts outside the CDR3, is EPEVTQTPSHQVTQMGQEVILRCVPISNHLYFYWYRQILGQKVEFLVSFYNNEISEKSEIFDDQFSVERPDGSNFTLKIRSTKLEDSAMYFCASRGQSNTEAFFGQGTRLTVV.